Presented here are 18 T cell receptor beta chains from one specimen sequenced in a study of a mutant IDH1 vaccine in newly diagnosed glioma. Sequencing used immunoSEQ multiplex PCR; TCRdb keeps in-frame clones, though not all of them. The sample carries about 66,000 clones, under 85% recorded once. Time point meaning: week 11, during vaccination. Mutant IDH1 20-mer peptide, at 300 ug, made up each vaccine dose, with topical imiquimod. These receptors' targets are unknown. The starting material was PBMCs, obtained from a glioma patient whose treatment included an IDH1 peptide vaccine. The receptor source for this set is a man aged 25-40 years with glioma.

This chain joins TRBV4-2 and TRBJ2-1; D might be TRBD2 (6 bases). Germline loops: CDR1 LGHNA, CDR2 YNFKEQ. V lost 5 bases, J lost 6 bases, and 23 bases lay in between. This CDR3 spans 17 amino acids. The CDR3 DNA reads TGTGCCAGCAGCTTTCTTGGGGACGGGGGAGGATCCAATGAGCAGTTCTTC. As protein: CASSFLGDGGGSNEQFF.

The chain links TRBV6-5 to TRBJ2-2; D gene unclear. The CDR3 is 13 residues long. The V end lost 5 bases, the J end lost 5 bases, and 9 bases lay between the germline ends. CDR1 is MNHEY and CDR2 is SVGAGI in the germline V gene. CDR3 coding DNA: TGTGCCAGCAGTCCCCCTAGGACCGGGGAGCTGTTTTTT. It codes for CASSPPRTGELFF.

V is TRBV1 and J is TRBJ2-7. TRBV1 is assigned pseudogene status. There are 18 residues in the CDR3. DNA of the CDR3: TGCACCAGCAGCCATCGCCTCTCCGGGACGGGTAACATCTACGAGCAGTACTTC. Protein sequence: CTSSHRLSGTGNIYEQYF.

J is TRBJ1-5 and V is TRBV30; D is unresolved. This CDR3 is built from 12 residues. Trimming shortened V by 5 bases and J by 3 bases, and 8 bases separated the two germline ends. Germline assignment: CDR1 GTSNPN and CDR2 SVGIG (reference sequence). The CDR3 region has the DNA TGTGCCTGGGGGGAATTCAATCAGCCCCAGCATTTT. This codes for CAWGEFNQPQHF.

The V gene is TRBV29-1, the J gene TRBJ1-2; D is possibly TRBD1 (5 bases). CDR3 length: 13 amino acids. V lost 6 bases, J lost 4 bases, and 15 bases lay in between. From germline, CDR1 is SQVTM and CDR2 ANQGSEA. The CDR3 DNA sequence: TGCAGCGTCGGACCAGACAGTAGCTATGGCTACACCTTC. Protein sequence: CSVGPDSSYGYTF.

The chain recombines TRBV14 with TRBJ2-3; 7 bases agree with TRBD2. There are 14 residues in the CDR3. Unmatched junction bases numbered 4, after V lost 5 bases and J lost 2 bases. The germline V gene encodes CDR1 SGHDN and CDR2 FVKESK. The CDR3: CASSIAGSTDTQYF. Written as DNA, the CDR3 is TGTGCCAGCAGCATAGCGGGCTCCACAGATACGCAGTATTTT.

V is TRBV6-5 and J is TRBJ2-2, with 9 positions matching TRBD2. Germline trimming cut 4 bases from V and 5 bases from J; bases unmatched to any gene: 8. Germline values: CDR1 MNHEY, CDR2 SVGAGI. The CDR3 runs to 16 residues. CDR3 sequence: CASSSPGLAATGELFF. CDR3 nucleotides: TGTGCCAGCAGTTCCCCGGGACTAGCTGCGACCGGGGAGCTGTTTTTT.

This chain uses TRBV18 with TRBJ1-3; D remains unclear. The CDR3 is made up of 15 amino acids. V lost 3 bases and J lost 2, with 11 bases in between. The germline V gene has CDR1 KGHSH and CDR2 LQKENI. The DNA of the CDR3 is TGTGCCAGCTCACCCCCGGGGAGACCTGGAAACACCATATATTTT. Protein: CASSPPGRPGNTIYF.

V is TRBV4-1 and J is TRBJ1-4; D is uncertain. Trimming left V 0 bases short and J 4 bases short, with 9 bases between. This CDR3 spans 15 amino acids. Germline V gives CDR1 MGHRA, CDR2 YSYEKL. The CDR3 protein is CASSQETDFNEKLFF. Here the CDR3 DNA reads TGCGCCAGCAGCCAAGAAACAGACTTTAATGAAAAACTGTTTTTT.

This chain connects TRBV4-1 to TRBJ2-3, with a possible D match to TRBD2 (6 bases). Trimming pared 4 bases from V and 1 base from J, leaving 12 bases between. Germline CDR1 and CDR2: MGHRA and YSYEKL. The CDR3 has 15 amino acids. The CDR3 here is CASSPPGGGTDTQYF. The CDR3 DNA follows: TGCGCCAGCAGCCCCCCAGGCGGGGGCACAGATACGCAGTATTTT.

The rearrangement joins TRBV29-1 to TRBJ1-2; no clear D. Looked up from germline, CDR1 is SQVTM and CDR2 is ANQGSEA. The CDR3 contains 14 residues. Between the trimmed V and J ends, which lost 0 bases and 5 bases, there was a span of 13 bases. CDR3 sequence reads: CSVEEPVSPYGYTF. The CDR3 DNA sequence: TGCAGCGTTGAAGAGCCTGTCTCCCCATATGGCTACACCTTC.

This chain uses TRBV19 with TRBJ2-7; TRBD2 might be the D (6 bases). Germline CDR1 and CDR2: LNHDA and SQIVND (reference sequence). The CDR3 is 13 amino acids. Trimming removed 1 base from V and 7 bases from J, with 11 bases in between. Here the CDR3 reads CASSIAAGSEQYF. In DNA form, the CDR3 reads TGTGCCAGTAGTATAGCGGCGGGGAGTGAGCAGTACTTC.

The genes are TRBV30 and TRBJ1-2; no definite D call. The germline V and J ends were trimmed by 2 bases and 2 bases, with 12 bases remaining between them. The CDR3 contains 14 residues. Germline V gene sequence: CDR1 GTSNPN, CDR2 SVGIG (reference sequence). CDR3 in DNA: TGTGCCTGGAGTCTAGTGGGGAAGAACTATGGCTACACCTTC. Protein: CAWSLVGKNYGYTF. Full variable domain (rest looked up from reference TRBV30 and TRBJ1-2): SQTIHQWPATLVQPVGSPLSLECTVEGTSNPNLYWYRQAAGRGLQLLFYSVGIGQISSEVPQNLSASRPQDRQFILSSKKLLLSDSGFYLCAWSLVGKNYGYTFGSGTRLTVV.

The chain joins TRBV7-2 to TRBJ1-5; TRBD1 matches at 12 bases. V lost 1 base, J lost 1 base, and 2 bases stayed unmatched. The CDR3 extends over 17 amino acids. CDR1 is SGHTA and CDR2 is FQGNSA in the germline V gene. CDR3 amino acids: CASSLEGQGASNQPQHF. The DNA of the CDR3 is TGTGCCAGCAGCTTAGAGGGACAGGGGGCAAGCAATCAGCCCCAGCATTTT. Complete variable domain (other parts from reference TRBV7-2 and TRBJ1-5): GAGVSQSPSNKVTEKGKDVELRCDPISGHTALYWYRQSLGQGLEFLIYFQGNSAPDKSGLPSDRFSAERTGGSVSTLTIQRTQQEDSAVYLCASSLEGQGASNQPQHFGDGTRLSIL.

The chain is built from TRBV28 and TRBJ2-6; 9 nucleotides line up with TRBD2. V gave up 4 bases and J gave up 1 base; unmatched junction bases: 8. The CDR3 extends over 18 amino acids. Germline CDR1 reads MDHEN; CDR2 reads SYDVKM. The CDR3 sequence is CASSSGTSFPSGANVLTF. CDR3 coding DNA: TGTGCCAGCAGTTCTGGGACTAGCTTCCCTTCTGGGGCCAACGTCCTGACTTTC.

The rearrangement uses TRBV9 and TRBJ2-2, with 12 bases matching TRBD2. The J segment lost 0 bases and the V segment lost 4 bases, leaving 7 bases of the junction unmatched. Per the germline V gene, CDR1 is SGDLS and CDR2 is YYNGEE. This CDR3 has 18 residues. The chain's CDR3 is CASSFGLAGFANTGELFF. As DNA, the CDR3 is TGTGCCAGCAGCTTTGGACTAGCGGGATTCGCGAACACCGGGGAGCTGTTTTTT.

The chain joins TRBV18 to TRBJ1-3, with unresolved D. Germline values: CDR1 KGHSH, CDR2 LQKENI. V lost 5 bases and J lost 0, with 14 bases in between. This CDR3 spans 16 amino acids. Here the CDR3 reads CASSASIVSSGNTIYF. CDR3 in DNA: TGTGCCAGCTCAGCGTCAATAGTTAGCTCTGGAAACACCATATATTTT.

This clone has just one count. The chain combines TRBV28 with TRBJ2-7; 8 bases agree with TRBD2. CDR1 is MDHEN, CDR2 SYDVKM, per germline. V was pared by 4 bases and J by 6 bases, with 11 bases of the junction left unmatched. The CDR3 has 15 residues. The CDR3 loop is CASSSVGLAGGEQYF. CDR3 coding DNA: TGTGCCAGCAGTTCAGTAGGGTTGGCGGGAGGCGAGCAGTACTTC.